In its sample, the clone carrying this T cell receptor (beta chain) was seen many times. Its antigen is not known. The read stops 3 residues short of the end of the CDR3; the missing end is completed from the germline J gene. This record belongs to a study of T cell clonality in common variable immunodeficiency. TCRdb's table, derived via immunoSEQ multiplex PCR, lists solely in-frame clones and lacks some. The table lists about 81,000 clones, with no singletons. Study-wide points: CVID subjects showed higher TCRbeta clonality than healthy controls. Common variable immunodeficiency TCR beta sequences reportedly had fewer deletions and N-nucleotide insertions. Compared with controls, CVID subjects had fewer shared TCRbeta clones. CVID patient heterogeneity limited repertoire-clinical complication correlations.

From germline, CDR1 is DFQATT and CDR2 SNEGSKA (reference sequence). V lost 2 bases and J 2 bases, leaving 12 bases between the germline ends. The CDR3 consists of 14 residues. V gene TRBV20-1 combines with J gene TRBJ1-2, with D tentatively TRBD1 (5 bases). Input material: peripheral blood mononuclear cells. This clonotype originated in a person aged 18-70 years in good health. The chain's CDR3 is CSARMKGRNYGYTF. The CDR3 bases that were read are TGCAGTGCTAGAATGAAGGGGAGAAACTATGGC.